The rows below give T cell receptor beta chains drawn from one sample of a study of T-cell memory formation after mild COVID-19. TCRdb ran MiXCR on the 5' RACE reads and lists one entry per CDR3 protein. The sample carries 250,000 to 300,000 distinct CDR3 sequences, around 15% recorded once. Input material: PBMCs or a T cell subset sorted from them (not recorded which). These receptors all stem from a man younger than 35 who had mild COVID-19 (a few samples of this study predate the infection). Cell type and time point are not known. Both conserved end residues are part of each CDR3. D genes are given only for firm matches. A clone size is listed for some rows: how often the clone was seen (once, few, many), or a class if it is expanded.

D gene	CDR3 length	V gene	clone size	J gene	CDR3 DNA	CDR3 protein
.	11	TRBV7-2	.	TRBJ1-5	TGTGCCAGCACCCGATATCAGCCCCAGCATTTT	CASTRYQPQHF
.	14	TRBV11-2	few	TRBJ2-5	TGTGCCAGCAGCTCACCGGGGATTCAAGAGACCCAGTACTTC	CASSSPGIQETQYF
TRBD1	14	TRBV29-1	.	TRBJ2-7	TGCAGCGTCAAACCACAGGGGGCCACCTACGAGCAGTACTTC	CSVKPQGATYEQYF
.	15	TRBV4-3	.	TRBJ1-2	TGCGCCAGCAGCCAAGATAATTCAGCCCTCTATGGCTACACCTTC	CASSQDNSALYGYTF
TRBD2	17	TRBV15	once	TRBJ2-3	TGTGCCACCAGCAGAGATCGTCCTAGCGGGGGCACAGATACGCAGTATTTT	CATSRDRPSGGTDTQYF
.	13	TRBV29-1	.	TRBJ2-5	TGCAGCGTTGCCTTTCGGGGGCGAGAGACCCAGTACTTC	CSVAFRGRETQYF
TRBD1	13	TRBV30	few	TRBJ2-2	TGTGCCTGGAATGCAGGGGGTACCGGGGAGCTGTTTTTT	CAWNAGGTGELFF
.	15	TRBV4-1	.	TRBJ2-1	TGCGCCAGCAGCCAAGATTCAGACGAATACAATGAGCAGTTCTTC	CASSQDSDEYNEQFF
.	16	TRBV3-1	.	TRBJ1-4	TGTGCCAGCAGCCAATCCACAGGGAGGCCTAATGAAAAACTGTTTTTT	CASSQSTGRPNEKLFF
TRBD1	16	TRBV4-3	.	TRBJ1-2	TGCGCCAGCAGCCAAGAGGGACAGGGAGTCATCTATGGCTACACCTTC	CASSQEGQGVIYGYTF
.	16	TRBV4-1	.	TRBJ1-5	TGCGCCAGCAGCCAAGGGCGGGGTTATAGCAATCAGCCCCAGCATTTT	CASSQGRGYSNQPQHF
.	15	TRBV2	.	TRBJ2-1	TGTGCCAGCAGGAGCCGGGCAGGGACCTACAATGAGCAGTTCTTC	CASRSRAGTYNEQFF
TRBD2	18	TRBV7-2	few	TRBJ2-3	TGTGCCAGCAGCTTAGTGTGGAGCGGGGGGGCCGGGGCAGATACGCAGTATTTT	CASSLVWSGGAGADTQYF
.	13	TRBV11-1	few	TRBJ2-7	TGTGCCAGCAGTATAGGCGAAGCCTACGAGCAGTACTTC	CASSIGEAYEQYF
.	12	TRBV2	many	TRBJ2-5	TGTGCCAGCAGTGAAAGGAGAGAGACCCAGTACTTC	CASSERRETQYF
.	14	TRBV6-5	many	TRBJ1-2	TGTGCCAGCAGTTACTCACGGGCAACTGTCGGCTACACCTTC	CASSYSRATVGYTF
.	11	TRBV5-6	few	TRBJ2-2	TGTGCCAGCAGCCGAATCGGGGAGCTGTTTTTT	CASSRIGELFF
TRBD1	15	TRBV4-3	few	TRBJ1-2	TGCGCCAGCAGCCAGGTGGGACAGGGGGCTGGTGGCTACACCTTC	CASSQVGQGAGGYTF
TRBD2	17	TRBV5-4	many	TRBJ2-3	TGTGCCAGCAGCTTGGTGGGCCTAGCGGGAAGCACAGATACGCAGTATTTT	CASSLVGLAGSTDTQYF
TRBD2	16	TRBV12-3/TRBV12-4	.	TRBJ2-3	TGTGCCAGCAGTTCGCTAGCGGGGGGGCCGATAGATACGCAGTATTTT	CASSSLAGGPIDTQYF
TRBD2	14	TRBV4-3	.	TRBJ2-5	TGCGCCAGCAGCCAACTGGGGGGGAAAGAGACCCAGTACTTC	CASSQLGGKETQYF
TRBD2	15	TRBV20-1	.	TRBJ2-2	TGCAGTGCCAGGACTAGCGGGCCGAACACCGGGGAGCTGTTTTTT	CSARTSGPNTGELFF
TRBD2	15	TRBV6-4	many	TRBJ2-3	TGTGCCAGCAGTGACTCGAGCGGGGGCACAGATACGCAGTATTTT	CASSDSSGGTDTQYF
.	14	TRBV3-1	.	TRBJ1-1	TGTGCCAGCAGCCAAGTCAGTTTTGGGACTGAAGCTTTCTTT	CASSQVSFGTEAFF
TRBD1	13	TRBV6-1	.	TRBJ1-3	TGTGCCAGCAGTTGGACAGGGGGATACACCATATATTTT	CASSWTGGYTIYF
.	18	TRBV6-2/TRBV6-3	few	TRBJ2-1	TGTGCCAGCAGTCCCGGGGCCGGGGGCCCCAGCTCCTACAATGAGCAGTTCTTC	CASSPGAGGPSSYNEQFF
.	10	TRBV29-1	few	TRBJ1-1	TGCAGCGTTATGAACACTGAAGCTTTCTTT	CSVMNTEAFF
.	15	TRBV4-1	.	TRBJ2-3	TGCGCCAGCAGCCAGCCGACAGGCGGCACAGATACGCAGTATTTT	CASSQPTGGTDTQYF
.	14	TRBV7-3	.	TRBJ1-6	TGTGCCAGCAGCCCGCTGGGAGGGAAATCACCCCTCCACTTT	CASSPLGGKSPLHF
.	15	TRBV7-3	few	TRBJ1-2	TGTGCCAGCAGCCCCTCGGGTGGCGGGAGATATGGCTACACCTTC	CASSPSGGGRYGYTF
.	15	TRBV9	.	TRBJ1-4	TGTGCCAGCAGCGTAGGCGGAGGGTTGAATGAAAAACTGTTTTTT	CASSVGGGLNEKLFF
.	13	TRBV3-1	.	TRBJ1-5	TGTGCCAGCAGCCAAGTTGGCAATCAGCCCCAGCATTTT	CASSQVGNQPQHF
.	15	TRBV6-2/TRBV6-3	few	TRBJ1-2	TGTGCCAGCAGCCACCGTCTGGGAGATATGGAGGGCTACACCTTC	CASSHRLGDMEGYTF
TRBD2	14	TRBV4-1	few	TRBJ2-1	TGCGCCAGCAGCCATTCCGGGGGAGGGGAGGAGCAGTTCTTC	CASSHSGGGEEQFF
.	12	TRBV5-1	.	TRBJ2-3	TGCGCCAGCAGCTCGGGGGTAGATACGCAGTATTTT	CASSSGVDTQYF
TRBD1	17	TRBV24-1	few	TRBJ2-3	TGTGCCACCAGTGCCGGGACAGGCAGACTTGGTGCAGATACGCAGTATTTT	CATSAGTGRLGADTQYF
TRBD2	15	TRBV6-5	.	TRBJ2-7	TGTGCCAGCAGTTACAGGGCTAGCGGGGCCTACGAGCAGTACTTC	CASSYRASGAYEQYF
TRBD1	17	TRBV7-9	.	TRBJ2-3	TGTGCCAGCAGCTACGGATTGTGGACAGGTGAGGGAGATACGCAGTATTTT	CASSYGLWTGEGDTQYF
TRBD2	15	TRBV4-1	.	TRBJ2-2	TGCGCCAGCAAGTTAGCGGGTGCGAACACCGGGGAGCTGTTTTTT	CASKLAGANTGELFF
.	12	TRBV29-1	many	TRBJ2-1	TGCAGCGTTGTCTCGGGGTACAATGAGCAGTTCTTC	CSVVSGYNEQFF
TRBD2	16	TRBV12-3/TRBV12-4	few	TRBJ2-3	TGTGCCAGCAGACCCCTAGCGGGGGGGCCGGCAGATACGCAGTATTTT	CASRPLAGGPADTQYF
.	14	TRBV15	.	TRBJ1-6	TGTGCCACCAGCAGAGAAACGGATAATTCACCCATCCACTTT	CATSRETDNSPIHF
TRBD1	15	TRBV6-5	.	TRBJ1-1	TGTGCCAGCAGTGACCCCGGACAGGGAGGCACTGAAGCTTTCTTT	CASSDPGQGGTEAFF
.	13	TRBV10-3	.	TRBJ2-5	TGTGCCATCAACGGGGGCCACGGAGAGACCCAGTACTTC	CAINGGHGETQYF
.	15	TRBV6-1	once	TRBJ1-2	TGTGCCAGCAGTGAACTTCTAGAGGTCTACTATGGCTACACCTTC	CASSELLEVYYGYTF
TRBD2	16	TRBV9	.	TRBJ2-1	TGTGCCAGCAGCACCCTGGGGCTAGCGGGGGTCAATGAGCAGTTCTTC	CASSTLGLAGVNEQFF
TRBD2	15	TRBV7-2	.	TRBJ2-1	TGTGCCAGCAGCTTGCAAGCGGGGGGGCGGTGTGAGCAGTTCTTC	CASSLQAGGRCEQFF